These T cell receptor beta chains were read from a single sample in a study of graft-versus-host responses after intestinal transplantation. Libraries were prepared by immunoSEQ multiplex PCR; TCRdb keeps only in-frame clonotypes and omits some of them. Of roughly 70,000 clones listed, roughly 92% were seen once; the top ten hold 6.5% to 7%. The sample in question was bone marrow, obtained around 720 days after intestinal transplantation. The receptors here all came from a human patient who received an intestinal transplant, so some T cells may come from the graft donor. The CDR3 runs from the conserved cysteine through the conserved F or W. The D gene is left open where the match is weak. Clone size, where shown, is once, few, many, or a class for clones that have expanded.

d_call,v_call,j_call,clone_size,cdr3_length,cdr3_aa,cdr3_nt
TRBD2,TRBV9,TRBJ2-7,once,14,CASSVVAGSYEQYF,TGTGCCAGCAGCGTAGTAGCGGGTTCCTACGAGCAGTACTTC
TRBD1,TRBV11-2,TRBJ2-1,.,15,CASSPTTGGYNEQFF,TGTGCCAGCAGCCCGACCACAGGGGGCTACAATGAGCAGTTCTTC
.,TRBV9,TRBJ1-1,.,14,CASSGTGGDTEAFF,TGTGCCAGCAGCGGGACCGGGGGGGACACTGAAGCTTTCTTT
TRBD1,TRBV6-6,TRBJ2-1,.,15,CAVQPPGTALNEQFF,TGTGCCGTACAACCCCCCGGGACAGCCCTTAATGAGCAGTTCTTC
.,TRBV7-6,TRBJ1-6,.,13,CASTVDRDSPLHF,TGTGCCAGCACCGTGGACCGAGATTCACCCCTCCACTTT
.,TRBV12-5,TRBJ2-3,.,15,CASGLGQQSYDTQYF,TGTGCTAGTGGTTTAGGACAGCAGTCCTATGATACGCAGTATTTT
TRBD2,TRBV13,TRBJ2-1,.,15,CASSRTSGMHNEQFF,TGTGCCAGCAGCCGTACTAGCGGGATGCACAATGAGCAGTTCTTC
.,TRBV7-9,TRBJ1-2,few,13,CASSLAANYGYTF,TGTGCCAGCAGCTTGGCAGCTAACTATGGCTACACCTTC
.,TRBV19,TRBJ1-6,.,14,CASSIGQTNSPLHF,TGTGCCAGTAGTATCGGGCAGACAAATTCACCCCTCCACTTT
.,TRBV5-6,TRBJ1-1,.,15,CASSFYREMNTEAFF,TGTGCCAGCAGCTTCTACAGGGAAATGAACACTGAAGCTTTCTTT
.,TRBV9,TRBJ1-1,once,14,CASSPSGGDTEAFF,TGTGCCAGCAGCCCGTCTGGGGGGGACACTGAAGCTTTCTTT
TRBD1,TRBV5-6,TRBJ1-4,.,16,CASSLAPDRGNEKLFF,TGTGCCAGCAGCTTGGCCCCGGACAGGGGGAATGAAAAACTGTTTTTT
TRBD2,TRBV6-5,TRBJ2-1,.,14,CASKGSGRGNEQFF,TGTGCCAGCAAGGGCAGCGGGAGAGGGAATGAGCAGTTCTTC
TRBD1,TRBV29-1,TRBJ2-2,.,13,CSVIQGASGELFF,TGCAGCGTGATACAGGGGGCTTCCGGGGAGCTGTTTTTT
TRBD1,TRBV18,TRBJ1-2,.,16,CASSPMKTGVDYGYTF,TGTGCCAGCTCACCAATGAAGACAGGGGTTGACTATGGCTACACCTTC
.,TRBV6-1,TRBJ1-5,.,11,CASSEYQPQHF,TGTGCCAGCAGTGAATATCAGCCCCAGCATTTT
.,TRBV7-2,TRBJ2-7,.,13,CASSLLGDYEQYF,TGTGCCAGCAGCTTATTGGGGGACTACGAGCAGTACTTC
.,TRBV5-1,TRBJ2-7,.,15,CASSPNTGAAYEQYF,TGCGCCAGCAGCCCAAACACCGGCGCGGCCTACGAGCAGTACTTC
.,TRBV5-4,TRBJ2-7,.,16,CASSPGVAEPTYEQYF,TGTGCCAGCAGCCCTGGGGTAGCGGAGCCGACCTACGAGCAGTACTTC
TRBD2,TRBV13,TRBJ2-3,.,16,CASSPLTSGHTDTQYF,TGTGCCAGCAGCCCCCTTACTAGCGGCCACACAGATACGCAGTATTTT
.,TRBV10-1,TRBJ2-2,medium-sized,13,CASSESRTGQLFF,TGCGCCAGCAGTGAGTCGAGGACCGGGCAGCTGTTTTTT
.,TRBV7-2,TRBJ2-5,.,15,CASSLESALQETQYF,TGTGCCAGCAGCTTAGAGTCGGCTCTTCAAGAGACCCAGTACTTC
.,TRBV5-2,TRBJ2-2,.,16,CASSQDSRQNTGELFF,TGTGCCAGCAGCCAAGATTCCCGACAGAACACCGGGGAGCTGTTTTTT
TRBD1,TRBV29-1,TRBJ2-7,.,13,CSVQGGQGYEQYF,TGCAGCGTCCAGGGGGGACAGGGCTACGAGCAGTACTTC
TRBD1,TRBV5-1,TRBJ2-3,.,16,CASSLVGTGSTDTQYF,TGCGCCAGCAGCTTGGTAGGGACAGGGAGTACAGATACGCAGTATTTT
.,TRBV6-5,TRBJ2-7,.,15,CASSYGWGGSYEQYF,TGTGCCAGCAGTTACGGGTGGGGCGGCTCCTACGAGCAGTACTTC
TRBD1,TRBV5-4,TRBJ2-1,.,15,CASRKTGEPYNEQFF,TGTGCCAGCAGGAAGACAGGGGAACCCTACAATGAGCAGTTCTTC
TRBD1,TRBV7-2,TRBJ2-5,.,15,CASSFRDRGGETQYF,TGTGCCAGCAGCTTCCGGGACAGGGGTGGAGAGACCCAGTACTTC
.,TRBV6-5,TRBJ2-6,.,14,CASTKGAGANVLTF,TGTGCCAGCACTAAAGGGGCTGGGGCCAACGTCCTGACTTTC
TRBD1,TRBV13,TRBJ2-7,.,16,CASSFEGGARHHEQYF,TGTGCCAGCAGCTTTGAAGGGGGCGCTCGCCACCACGAGCAGTACTTC
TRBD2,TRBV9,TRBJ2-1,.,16,CASSVGGGTSVPEQFF,TGTGCCAGCAGCGTAGGGGGGGGGACTAGCGTCCCCGAGCAGTTCTTC
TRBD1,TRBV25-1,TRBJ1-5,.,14,CASSGRGQGAPQHF,TGTGCCAGCAGTGGCCGAGGACAGGGGGCTCCCCAGCATTTT
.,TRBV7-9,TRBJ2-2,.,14,CASSPPTYTGELFF,TGTGCCAGCAGCCCCCCAACTTACACCGGGGAGCTGTTTTTT
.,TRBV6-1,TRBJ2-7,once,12,CASSAYSYEQYF,TGTGCCAGCAGTGCTTACTCCTACGAGCAGTACTTC
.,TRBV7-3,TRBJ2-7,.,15,CASSPEGGSSYEQYF,TGTGCCAGCAGCCCCGAGGGGGGGAGCTCCTACGAGCAGTACTTC
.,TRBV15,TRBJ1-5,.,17,CATSRGRNRASNQPQHF,TGTGCCACCAGCAGAGGCAGGAACAGGGCTAGCAATCAGCCCCAGCATTTT
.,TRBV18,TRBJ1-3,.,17,CASSPRSQGSSGNTIYF,TGTGCCAGCTCACCCCGCTCCCAGGGGAGCTCTGGAAACACCATATATTTT
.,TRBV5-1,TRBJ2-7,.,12,CASSLDLYEQYF,TGCGCCAGCAGCTTGGATCTCTACGAGCAGTACTTC
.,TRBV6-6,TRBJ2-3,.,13,CASREPEADTQYF,TGTGCCAGCAGAGAACCGGAGGCAGATACGCAGTATTTT
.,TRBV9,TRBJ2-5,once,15,CASSANLDRAETQYF,TGTGCCAGCAGCGCTAATCTGGATAGAGCAGAGACCCAGTACTTC
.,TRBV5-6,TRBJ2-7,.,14,CASSLVNTKYEQYF,TGTGCCAGCAGCTTGGTCAATACGAAGTACGAGCAGTACTTC
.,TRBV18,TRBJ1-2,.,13,CASSPGQEYGYTF,TGTGCCAGCTCACCCGGGCAGGAGTATGGCTACACCTTC
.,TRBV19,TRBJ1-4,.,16,CASSMRIGQFNEKLFF,TGTGCCAGTAGTATGAGAATCGGACAGTTTAATGAAAAACTGTTTTTT
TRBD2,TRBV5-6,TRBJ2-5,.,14,CASSPNPSGGRPNF,TGTGCCAGCAGCCCCAACCCTAGCGGGGGGCGACCCAACTTC
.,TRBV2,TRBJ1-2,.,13,CASSLASQNRYTF,TGTGCCAGCAGCCTAGCTTCTCAGAATCGCTACACCTTC
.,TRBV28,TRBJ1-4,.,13,CATARGLGEKLFF,TGTGCCACAGCGCGGGGTTTGGGTGAAAAACTGTTTTTT
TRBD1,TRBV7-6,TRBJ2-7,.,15,CASSAGTGGSPAAFF,TGTGCCAGCAGCGCCGGGACAGGGGGCTCCCCGGCGGCCTTCTTC
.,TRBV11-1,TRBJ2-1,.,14,CATTPWGANNEQFF,TGTGCCACTACCCCGTGGGGGGCTAACAATGAGCAGTTCTTC
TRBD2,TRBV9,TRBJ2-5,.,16,CASSVAGTSGVETQYF,TGTGCCAGCAGCGTAGCCGGGACTAGCGGCGTGGAGACCCAGTACTTC
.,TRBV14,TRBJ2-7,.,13,CASSLVDSYEQYF,TGTGCCAGCAGCCTTGTCGACTCCTACGAGCAGTACTTC
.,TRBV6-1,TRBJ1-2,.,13,CASSETGNYGYTF,TGTGCCAGCAGTGAAACAGGGAACTATGGCTACACCTTC
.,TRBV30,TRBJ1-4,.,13,CAWSVNRIEKLFF,TGTGCCTGGAGTGTGAACAGGATTGAAAAACTGTTTTTT
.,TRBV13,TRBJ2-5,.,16,CASSPPRGRHQETQYF,TGTGCCAGCAGCCCTCCCCGGGGGCGCCATCAAGAGACCCAGTACTTC
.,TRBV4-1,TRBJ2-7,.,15,CASSQGDYLSYEQYF,TGCGCCAGCAGCCAAGGCGACTACCTCTCCTACGAGCAGTACTTC
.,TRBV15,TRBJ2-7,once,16,CATSRDPYSNYYEQYF,TGTGCCACCAGCAGAGATCCCTACAGCAATTACTACGAGCAGTACTTC